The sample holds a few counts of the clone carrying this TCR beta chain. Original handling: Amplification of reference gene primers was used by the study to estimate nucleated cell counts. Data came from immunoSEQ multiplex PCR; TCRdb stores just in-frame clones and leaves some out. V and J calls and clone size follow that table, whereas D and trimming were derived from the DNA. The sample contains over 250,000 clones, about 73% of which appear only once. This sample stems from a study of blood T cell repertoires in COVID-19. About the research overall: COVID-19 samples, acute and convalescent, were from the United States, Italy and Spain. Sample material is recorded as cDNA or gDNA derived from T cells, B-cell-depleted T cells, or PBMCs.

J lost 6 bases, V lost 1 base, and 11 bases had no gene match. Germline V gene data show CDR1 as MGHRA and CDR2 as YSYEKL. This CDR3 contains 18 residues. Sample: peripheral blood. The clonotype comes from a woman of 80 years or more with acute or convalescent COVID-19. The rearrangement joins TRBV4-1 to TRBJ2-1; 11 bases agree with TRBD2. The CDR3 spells CASSQAKTSGNLVNEQFF. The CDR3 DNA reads TGCGCCAGCAGCCAAGCGAAGACTAGCGGGAATCTAGTCAATGAGCAGTTCTTC.